These 32 T cell receptor beta chains originate from one sample sequenced in a study of radiation and T cells in renal cell carcinoma (TCRdb year 2020). The library was prepared using the immunoSEQ multiplex PCR assay. TCRdb carries this immuneACCESS record with in-frame sequences only. Its versions omit some clonotypes, under half of them owing to an unresolved V gene in the studies checked, with the rest unexplained. The sample profile shows 100,000 to 150,000 clones; around 84% of them were found once. The biggest ten clones account for about 3% of the sample. The time point label here, explained by the study, means: baseline pretreatment blood. The sample's treatment or condition label, decoded: 15 Gy SBRT to primary tumor, nephrectomy 4 weeks later. This sample comprised blood, obtained from a patient whose treatment included radiotherapy and nephrectomy. The receptor source for this set is a woman in her sixties with renal cell carcinoma.

The gene calls are TRBV2 and TRBJ1-5; maybe TRBD1 (6 bases). The ends were cut back, 6 bases at V and 8 bases at J, with 17 bases in the middle. The germline gives CDR1 SNHLY, CDR2 FYNNEI. The CDR3 is 14 amino acids. CDR3 coding DNA: TGTGCCAGCAGCGCAGGGGTCCTAGGGGAGCCCCAGCATTTT. It codes for CASSAGVLGEPQHF.

The V call is TRBV14, the J call TRBJ2-4; no firm D call. CDR3 length equals 16 residues. Germline values: CDR1 SGHDN, CDR2 FVKESK. Trimming shortened V by 1 base and J by 3 bases, and 13 bases separated the two germline ends. The CDR3 DNA is TGTGCCAGCAGCCAAGGGCTGGTTTTATTCAAAAACATTCAGTACTTC. The encoded protein is CASSQGLVLFKNIQYF. The full variable domain, in which reference TRBV14 and TRBJ2-4 provide the parts outside the CDR3, is EAGVTQFPSHSVIEKGQTVTLRCDPISGHDNLYWYRRVMGKEIKFLLHFVKESKQDESGMPNNRFLAERTGGTYSTLKVQPAELEDSGVYFCASSQGLVLFKNIQYFGAGTRLSVL.

The CDR3 region has the DNA TGTGCCATCCGATGGGACAGGAGAATGAACTACGAGCAGTACTTC. Translated, it gives CAIRWDRRMNYEQYF. V is TRBV10-3 and J is TRBJ2-7, with 8 bases identical to TRBD1. This CDR3 region has 15 residues. Trimming cost V 8 bases and J 3 bases; bases outside gene matches: 12. The V gene's germline CDR1 is ENHRY and CDR2 SYGVKD.

This clone was observed a single time. The chain carries TRBV6-1 and TRBJ2-7; TRBD1 aligns across 7 bases. The CDR3 covers 15 residues. Trimming cost V 5 bases and J 0 bases; bases outside gene matches: 7. Germline CDR1 reads MNHNS; CDR2 reads SASEGT. CDR3 residues: CASSHRGQSSYEQYF. As DNA, the CDR3 is TGTGCCAGCAGTCACAGGGGCCAGAGCTCCTACGAGCAGTACTTC.

This chain uses TRBV10-3 with TRBJ2-2; 7 bases are shared with TRBD2. The germline V gene encodes CDR1 ENHRY and CDR2 SYGVKD. The CDR3 sequence is 14 residues long. After removal of 6 bases from V and 1 base from J, the junction contained 2 bases not matched to a gene. CDR3 DNA: TGTGCCATCAGGGCTAGCGGGAACACCGGGGAGCTGTTTTTT. Translation: CAIRASGNTGELFF.

The rearrangement uses TRBV6-1 and TRBJ1-1, with 10 positions matching TRBD1. This CDR3 is 18 amino acids long. Germline assignment: CDR1 MNHNS and CDR2 SASEGT. Trimming removed 4 bases from V and 0 bases from J; junction bases left unmatched: 11. The chain's CDR3 is CASSGISGQGFVNTEAFF. DNA for the CDR3: TGTGCCAGCAGTGGTATCTCGGGACAGGGGTTTGTGAACACTGAAGCTTTCTTT.

This clone was picked up many times. The genes are TRBV7-9 and TRBJ2-7; D uncertain. The germline V and J ends were trimmed by 6 bases and 1 base, with 10 bases remaining between them. The CDR3 loop spans 13 amino acids. Germline CDR1 SEHNR, CDR2 FQNEAQ (reference sequence). This CDR3 reads CASSRLDSYEQYF. For the CDR3, the DNA is TGTGCCAGCAGTAGACTGGATTCCTACGAGCAGTACTTC.

The rearrangement joins TRBV7-2 to TRBJ1-5; perhaps TRBD1 as D (6 bases). Germline CDR1 is SGHTA and CDR2 is FQGNSA. CDR3 length: 15 residues. V was trimmed by 5 bases and J by 0 bases, leaving 11 bases between them. The CDR3: CASSPRTASNQPQHF. The CDR3 nucleotides read TGTGCCAGCAGCCCGAGGACAGCTAGCAATCAGCCCCAGCATTTT.

This chain links TRBV28 with TRBJ1-1; D not resolved. The CDR3 extends over 16 amino acids. Germline lookup yields CDR1 MDHEN and CDR2 SYDVKM. V was trimmed by 5 bases and J by 0 bases, leaving 16 bases between them. The CDR3 nucleotides read TGTGCCAGCAGTCGGGGAAATTCCGGTGTGAACACTGAAGCTTTCTTT. Protein product: CASSRGNSGVNTEAFF.

The CDR3 region is CASSLADLQGTQYF. DNA of the CDR3: TGTGCCAGCAGCTTAGCGGACCTGCAGGGTACGCAGTATTTT. The chain uses TRBV7-6 and TRBJ2-3, with a tentative D call TRBD1 (5 bases). V was cut by 0 bases and J by 8 bases, with 12 bases left in between. From germline, CDR1 is SGHVS and CDR2 FNYEAQ. This CDR3 has 14 amino acids.

This clone occurred a few times. This chain uses TRBV4-1 with TRBJ2-7, with D perhaps TRBD1 (5 bases). The germline gives CDR1 MGHRA, CDR2 YSYEKL. Deletions cut 1 base from V and 6 bases from J, with 19 bases between. The CDR3 contains 16 residues. The CDR3 bases are TGCGCCAGCAGCCAAGTCCCACAGGCTTGGACGAGCGAGCAGTACTTC. This sequence encodes CASSQVPQAWTSEQYF.

The chain has TRBV19 and TRBJ2-2; 7 positions agree with TRBD2. V was pared by 0 bases and J by 5 bases, with 9 bases of the junction left unmatched. The CDR3 contains 17 residues. Germline CDR1 is LNHDA and CDR2 is SQIVND (reference sequence). The chain's CDR3 is CASSIDFGGRGTGELFF. The CDR3 nucleotides are TGTGCCAGTAGTATAGATTTTGGCGGGAGAGGAACCGGGGAGCTGTTTTTT.

This clone was counted between two and nine times. The chain employs TRBV2 and TRBJ1-1, with D possibly being TRBD1 (5 bases). The CDR3 contains 15 residues. The germline gives CDR1 SNHLY, CDR2 FYNNEI. Trimming left V 2 bases short and J 0 bases short, with 10 bases between. For the CDR3, the DNA is TGTGCCAGCAGTGAATGGGCAGGGATGAACACTGAAGCTTTCTTT. Translated: CASSEWAGMNTEAFF.

CDR3 region: CASSLYGSGANVLTF. DNA for the CDR3: TGTGCCAGCAGCTTGTACGGCTCTGGGGCCAACGTCCTGACTTTC. The J gene is TRBJ2-6, the V gene TRBV7-2; D is unresolved. Germline loops: CDR1 SGHTA, CDR2 FQGNSA. The CDR3 sequence is 15 residues long. V lost 3 bases to trimming and J lost 0 bases, with 6 bases between them. The complete variable domain, with remaining parts taken from reference TRBV7-2 and TRBJ2-6, reads GAGVSQSPSNKVTEKGKDVELRCDPISGHTALYWYRQSLGQGLEFLIYFQGNSAPDKSGLPSDRFSAERTGGSVSTLTIQRTQQEDSAVYLCASSLYGSGANVLTFGAGSRLTVL.

The V call is TRBV18, the J call TRBJ1-2; 9 nucleotides line up with TRBD1. This CDR3 contains 18 residues. Germline V CDR1 and CDR2: KGHSH, LQKENI. V shed 3 bases and J 4 bases; nucleotides not matched to a gene: 15. In DNA form, the CDR3 reads TGTGCCAGCTCACCTCCCGGACAGGGGATTCTAGGCGCCTATGGCTACACCTTC. This gives the protein CASSPPGQGILGAYGYTF.

This clone was counted a single time. The V call is TRBV30, the J call TRBJ2-3, with 8 bases aligning to TRBD2. V was clipped by 3 bases and J by 0 bases; unmatched bases: 5. Germline V gene data show CDR1 as GTSNPN and CDR2 as SVGIG (reference sequence). The CDR3 length is 15 residues. The CDR3 DNA reads as TGTGCCTGGAGCCACCTAGCGGGCAGCACAGATACGCAGTATTTT. It specifies CAWSHLAGSTDTQYF.

The rearrangement links TRBV6-6 to TRBJ2-7, with 10 bases lining up with TRBD1. The germline V gene has CDR1 MNHNY and CDR2 SVGAGI (reference sequence). Trimming took 1 base from V and 3 from J; bases not matched to a gene: 3. The CDR3 consists of 15 residues. The CDR3 protein is CASSYWGQGNYEQYF. In nucleotides, the CDR3 is TGTGCCAGCAGTTACTGGGGACAGGGGAACTACGAGCAGTACTTC.

This clone was detected a few times. The chain's CDR3 is CASSVEWAADGGAFF. In DNA form, the CDR3 reads TGTGCCAGCAGCGTAGAATGGGCTGCTGACGGAGGAGCTTTCTTT. The chain carries TRBV9 and TRBJ1-1, with D unresolved. Trimming stripped 0 bases from V and 10 bases from J, with 19 bases between. The germline V gene encodes CDR1 SGDLS and CDR2 YYNGEE. The CDR3 covers 15 residues.

This chain uses TRBV6-4 with TRBJ1-2; D is uncertain. This CDR3 region has 15 residues. Per germline, CDR1 MRHNA and CDR2 SNTAGT. V lost 5 bases, J lost 4 bases, and 17 bases lay in between. CDR3 loop: CASSPANGALYGYTF. The DNA of the CDR3 is TGTGCCAGCAGTCCCGCAAACGGAGCGCTCTATGGCTACACCTTC.

This chain joins TRBV5-4 and TRBJ2-2, with D maybe TRBD2 (5 bases). The CDR3 sequence is 15 residues long. The germline gives CDR1 SGHNT, CDR2 YYREEE (reference sequence). The V end lost 0 bases, the J end lost 3 bases, and 9 bases lay between the germline ends. CDR3 loop: CASSLERVDTGELFF. As DNA, the CDR3 is TGTGCCAGCAGCTTGGAGAGGGTAGACACCGGGGAGCTGTTTTTT. The full variable domain, with the rest looked up from reference TRBV5-4 and TRBJ2-2, is ETGVTQSPTHLIKTRGQQVTLRCSSQSGHNTVSWYQQALGQGPQFIFQYYREEENGRGNFPPRFSGLQFPNYSSELNVNALELDDSALYLCASSLERVDTGELFFGEGSRLTVL.

The J gene is TRBJ1-1, the V gene TRBV29-1; D unclear. CDR3 size: 12 residues. V was cut by 6 bases and J by 7 bases, with 15 bases left in between. Germline V gene sequence: CDR1 SQVTM, CDR2 ANQGSEA. DNA for the CDR3: TGCAGCGTAGAAAGGGTGGGGATTGAAGCTTTCTTT. Encoded protein: CSVERVGIEAFF.

The V and J genes are TRBV6-5 and TRBJ1-5; D gene unclear. The CDR3 loop spans 13 amino acids. Germline lookup yields CDR1 MNHEY and CDR2 SVGAGI. V was shortened by 5 bases and J by 9 bases, with 14 bases between the two germline ends. In DNA form, the CDR3 reads TGTGCCAGCAGTCCAGACCGGTCCTGGCCCCAGCATTTT. It specifies CASSPDRSWPQHF.

This clone was detected only a few times. The rearrangement links TRBV4-1 to TRBJ2-2; the D gene is possibly TRBD2 (5 bases). The CDR3 runs 14 residues. Germline V gene sequence: CDR1 MGHRA, CDR2 YSYEKL. V was shortened by 1 base and J by 12 bases, with 15 bases between the two germline ends. CDR3: CASSQGISEGKLFF. The DNA of the CDR3 is TGCGCCAGCAGCCAAGGCATCTCCGAGGGAAAGCTGTTTTTT.

The chain has TRBV5-1 and TRBJ2-1, with 7 bases aligning to TRBD1. The CDR3 runs to 15 residues. V lost 2 bases to trimming and J lost 6 bases; unmatched junction nucleotides: 8. The germline CDR1 and CDR2 sequences are SGHRS and YFSETQ. In nucleotides, the CDR3 is TGCGCCAGCAGCTTCAGGACAGGAGCCACCAATGAGCAGTTCTTC. Amino acids: CASSFRTGATNEQFF.

This chain connects TRBV11-2 to TRBJ1-6; D gene uncertain. There are 16 residues in the CDR3. Germline values: CDR1 SGHAT, CDR2 FQNNGV. Trimming left V 2 bases short and J 0 bases short, with 8 bases between. CDR3 nucleotide sequence: TGTGCCAGCAGCTTAATCGGGCCCTCCTATAATTCACCCCTCCACTTT. Encoded protein: CASSLIGPSYNSPLHF. The full variable domain, its missing parts supplied by reference TRBV11-2 and TRBJ1-6, is EAGVAQSPRYKIIEKRQSVAFWCNPISGHATLYWYQQILGQGPKLLIQFQNNGVVDDSQLPKDRFSAERLKGVDSTLKIQPAKLEDSAVYLCASSLIGPSYNSPLHFGNGTRLTVT.

The rearrangement uses TRBV5-1 and TRBJ2-7, with 7 bases aligning to TRBD1. The CDR3 consists of 13 residues. V gave up 4 bases and J gave up 6 bases; unmatched junction bases: 7. CDR1 and CDR2 (germline): SGHRS, YFSETQ. The DNA of the CDR3 is TGCGCCAGCAGCCTCCGACAGGGCTCCGAGCAGTACTTC. Translated, it gives CASSLRQGSEQYF.

V usage is TRBV5-6 and J usage is TRBJ1-2; 7 bases fit TRBD1. The germline CDR1 and CDR2 sequences are SGHDT and YYEEEE. V lost 7 bases, J lost 6 bases, and 9 bases stayed unmatched. The CDR3 has 13 amino acids. In nucleotides, the CDR3 is TGTGCCAGCCGATACGTTCAGGGGGATGGCTACACCTTC. It yields the protein CASRYVQGDGYTF.

The chain links TRBV10-3 to TRBJ2-1, with 12 bases that match TRBD1. CDR3 size: 13 residues. The germline V gene encodes CDR1 ENHRY and CDR2 SYGVKD. With 10 bases clipped from V and 8 bases from J, the junction kept 6 bases outside the gene matches. This chain's CDR3 is CATRGQGADEQFF. DNA of the CDR3: TGTGCCACGCGGGGACAGGGGGCCGATGAGCAGTTCTTC.

This clone was seen more than once but under ten times. The V call is TRBV14, the J call TRBJ2-4, with D tentatively TRBD1 (5 bases). Trimming left V 7 bases short and J 9 bases short, with 10 bases between. The CDR3 covers 11 residues. CDR1 is SGHDN and CDR2 is FVKESK in the germline V gene. The CDR3 DNA follows: TGTGCCAGCAAACAGGCCGGCATTCAGTACTTC. Translated, it gives CASKQAGIQYF.

The J gene is TRBJ2-2, the V gene TRBV7-2, with D possibly TRBD2 on 6 matching bases. CDR3 length equals 13 residues. V gave up 4 bases and J gave up 6 bases, with 9 bases separating them. Germline V gene lookup returns CDR1 SGHTA and CDR2 FQGNSA. CDR3 amino acids: CASSSLAAGELFF. In DNA, the CDR3 is TGTGCCAGCAGCTCCTTAGCGGCCGGGGAGCTGTTTTTT. The variable domain in full, completed from reference TRBV7-2 and TRBJ2-2, reads GAGVSQSPSNKVTEKGKDVELRCDPISGHTALYWYRQSLGQGLEFLIYFQGNSAPDKSGLPSDRFSAERTGGSVSTLTIQRTQQEDSAVYLCASSSLAAGELFFGEGSRLTVL.

The chain is built from TRBV11-2 and TRBJ2-7; D possibly corresponds to TRBD2 (6 bases). Germline CDR1 SGHAT, CDR2 FQNNGV. The ends were cut back, 6 bases at V and 4 bases at J, with 19 bases in the middle. The CDR3 is made up of 15 amino acids. CDR3 region: CASRTIRETVYEQYF. The DNA of the CDR3 is TGTGCCAGCAGGACGATCCGGGAGACTGTTTACGAGCAGTACTTC.

This chain links TRBV4-1 with TRBJ1-4; a possible D gene is TRBD1 (6 bases). CDR1 MGHRA and CDR2 YSYEKL come from the germline V gene. The CDR3 has 15 residues. V shed 4 bases and J shed 3 bases, with 12 bases lying between them. CDR3 sequence: CASSPQQGSNEKLFF. CDR3 nucleotide sequence: TGCGCCAGCAGCCCGCAGCAGGGGTCTAATGAAAAACTGTTTTTT.